Presented here are 5 T cell receptor beta chains from one specimen sequenced in a study of blood T cell repertoires in COVID-19. This table comes from immunoSEQ multiplex PCR, and its TCRdb copy is limited to in-frame clones, with some not included. Here the sample spans over 85,000 clones, 85% being singletons. Specimen: peripheral blood. The receptors here all came from a man aged 60 to 69 with acute or convalescent COVID-19.

The V and J genes are TRBV29-1 and TRBJ2-1, with D possibly being TRBD1 (6 bases). Looked up from germline, CDR1 is SQVTM and CDR2 is ANQGSEA. V was clipped by 6 bases and J by 1 base, with 7 bases between them. This CDR3 is 12 amino acids long. The CDR3 coding sequence is TGCAGCGTAAGGGGGTCCTACAATGAGCAGTTCTTC. This encodes CSVRGSYNEQFF.

In this sample, this clone turned up once. The chain uses TRBV11-2 and TRBJ2-5, with D perhaps TRBD2 (5 bases). With 7 bases removed from V and 5 bases from J, the gap between germline ends came to 11 bases. Germline V lookup: CDR1 SGHAT, CDR2 FQNNGV. The CDR3 covers 12 residues. This CDR3 is CASTIGSETQYF. The DNA for the CDR3 is TGTGCCAGCACCATTGGGAGTGAGACCCAGTACTTC.

The chain couples TRBV27 to TRBJ2-7; D is undetermined. V gave up 4 bases and J gave up 3 bases, with 4 bases separating them. The CDR3 extends over 11 amino acids. The germline V gene has CDR1 MNHEY and CDR2 SMNVEV (reference sequence). DNA of the CDR3: TGTGCCAGCAGTTCCATCTACGAGCAGTACTTC. Its protein is CASSSIYEQYF.

Of note for this clone: An end of the junction does not agree with germline; a read error may underlie this. V usage is TRBV7-7 and J usage is TRBJ1-2, with D perhaps matching TRBD1 (6 bases). Per the germline V gene, CDR1 is SSHAT and CDR2 is FNYEAQ (reference sequence). The CDR3 extends over 16 amino acids. CDR3 DNA sequence: TGTGCTAGCAACCCGGGACACGCCTGCCTTTGGTATGGCTACACCTTC. Protein: CASNPGHACLWYGYTF.

In this sample, this clone turned up a few times. This sequence joins TRBV11-2 and TRBJ1-2, with 10 bases identical to TRBD1. Germline V gene lookup returns CDR1 SGHAT and CDR2 FQNNGV. The length of the CDR3 is 14 residues. The V and J ends lost 5 bases and 3 bases, in that order; junction bases with no gene match: 3. The CDR3 region is CASSPTGGYYGYTF. The CDR3 DNA reads as TGTGCCAGCAGCCCGACAGGGGGCTACTATGGCTACACCTTC.